This T cell receptor beta chain came from a study of human T cells and chemical hapten exposure. About the research overall: 0.01% DPC was applied to the upper back in patch tests, which were read at 6 days.

Broader study findings: It should be noted that donors had alopecia, so their immune response may differ from healthy people's. Sensitizing with DPC caused no change in TCRs above 1 in 1000 frequency.

This clonotype was seen at least ten times. What it binds is not known. J lost 12 bases, V lost 4 bases, and 8 bases had no gene match. The CDR3 runs to 12 residues. Per germline, CDR1 MDHEN and CDR2 SYDVKM. Time point meaning: pre-sensitization, week 0. The sample's treatment: therapeutic diphenylcyclopropenone sensitization with weekly scalp DPC. TCRdb re-called the RACE reads through MiXCR, storing one row per CDR3 protein. The sample has about 68,000 distinct CDR3 sequences, approximately 9.9% seen once. The TCR was taken from a woman aged 45-60 years with alopecia areata. Some clones in this sample may be carry-over from other donors' samples. V usage is TRBV28 and J usage is TRBJ1-1; 7 bases fit TRBD1. The source was whole blood, collected in connection with sensitization to the hapten diphenylcyclopropenone (DPC). The CDR3 bases are TGTGCCAGCAGTTATCCGACAGGGCTAACTTTCTTT. It is translated as CASSYPTGLTFF.